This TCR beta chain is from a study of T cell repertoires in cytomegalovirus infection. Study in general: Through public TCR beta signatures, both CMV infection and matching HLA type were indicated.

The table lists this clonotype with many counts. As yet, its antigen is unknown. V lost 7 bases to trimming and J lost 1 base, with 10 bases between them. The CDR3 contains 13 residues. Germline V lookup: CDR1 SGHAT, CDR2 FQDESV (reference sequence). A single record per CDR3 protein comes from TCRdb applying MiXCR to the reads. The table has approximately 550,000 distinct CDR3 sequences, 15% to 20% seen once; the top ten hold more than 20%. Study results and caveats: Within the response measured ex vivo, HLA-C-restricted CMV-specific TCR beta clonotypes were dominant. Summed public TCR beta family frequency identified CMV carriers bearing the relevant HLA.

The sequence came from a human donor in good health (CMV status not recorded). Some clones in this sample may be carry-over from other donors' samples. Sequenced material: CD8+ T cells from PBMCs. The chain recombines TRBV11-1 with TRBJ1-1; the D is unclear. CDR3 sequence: CASTKMKNTEAFF. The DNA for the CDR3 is TGTGCCAGCACCAAGATGAAGAACACTGAAGCTTTCTTT.